Below, one T cell receptor beta chain is given with its context. Its antigen is still unknown. Since a far larger clone is one base different, this is likely a read error. TCRbeta CDR3 regions were amplified from genomic DNA using the immunoSEQ Assay, a bias-controlled multiplex PCR. Regarding the original processing steps: The number of nucleated cells in each sample was estimated by amplification of reference gene primers within the assay. To quantify the absolute abundance of each unique TCRbeta CDR3 rearrangement, sequence reads were collapsed and filtered. Productive Simpson clonality was computed per sample as the square root of Simpson's diversity index over productive rearrangements. TCRdb stores this immuneACCESS table with in-frame sequences only. Part of the clones is absent; in the studies checked, under half of the shortfall reflects unresolved V genes, and no reason is known for the rest. The V and J calls and clone size are taken from that table; D and trimming were inferred from the DNA. The sample has about 190,000 clones on record, 70% to 90% of them singletons. 6.5% to 7.5% of the sample is held by the ten biggest clonotypes.

At one collaborating source in Seattle, patients were enrolled during active infection and were followed longitudinally through the course of disease. Collaborating institutions collected whole blood in K2EDTA tubes following their own protocols. Collaborator samples were shipped for TCRbeta analysis as frozen whole blood, isolated PBMCs, or DNA extracted from either sample type. The record originates from a study of blood T cell repertoires in COVID-19 (dated by TCRdb to the early 2020s). At the level of the whole study: The collaborator samples originated in the United States, Italy and Spain and spanned the acute and convalescent phases of COVID-19. The prospective study material was composed of cDNA or gDNA derived from T cells, B-cell-depleted T cells, or PBMCs. Deeply sampled blood TCRbeta repertoires from subjects exposed to, actively infected with, or recovered from COVID-19 were included in the dataset. A freely available public database, intended as a resource for researchers studying the immune response to SARS-CoV-2, is where the repertoires were released. Samples were obtained from the ongoing ImmuneRACE study (first 160 participants) and from about 1,300 subjects provided by 6 global collaborators. Sample metadata almost always included a de-identified subject ID, COVID-19 status, age in years and sex. Where HLA class I and class II types were available, the types were taken from metadata supplied by the sample provider, not from assay-based typing.

What the authors observed across the whole study: The amount of clinical and demographic metadata varied by source and participant and was provided uncurated.

The sample consisted of peripheral blood. The receptor was isolated from a man older than 75 with COVID-19, enrolled during active disease.

The DNA sequence reads TGTGCCAGCAGGACAGGGAGCACAGATACGCAGTATTTT. It codes for CASRTGSTDTQYF. The receptor chain draws on TRBV6-6 and TRBJ2-3; 7 of the junction bases match TRBD1. From its cysteine to its phenylalanine, the CDR3 spans 13 amino acids. Only the CDR3 part of the read is kept: 39 bases, read in frame from the first base. Trimming leaves V shorter by 6 bases and J shorter by 0 bases, with the junction holding 0 bases beyond the gene matches. As encoded in the germline V gene (reference sequence), CDR1 is MNHNY while CDR2 is SVGAGI.